The 14 T cell receptor beta chains below all came from one sample that was sequenced in a study of blood T cell repertoires in COVID-19. The table came from immunoSEQ multiplex PCR; TCRdb's copy has only in-frame clones and leaves some out. The top ten hold 10% to 15% of the sample, which has 85,000 to 110,000 clones, approximately 84% seen once. Sequencing was performed on peripheral blood. Receptor source: a human donor in a cohort sampled during active or convalescent COVID-19.

The V gene is TRBV19, the J gene TRBJ1-1; D is ambiguous. The CDR3 loop spans 13 amino acids. From germline, CDR1 is LNHDA and CDR2 SQIVND (reference sequence). The V gene lost 5 bases and the J gene lost 4 bases, with 11 bases spanning the gap. Here the CDR3 DNA reads TGTGCCAGTAGTGCGAATGTCCGCACTGAAGCTTTCTTT. The encoded protein is CASSANVRTEAFF.

The chain recombines TRBV6-5 with TRBJ1-2; 9 positions match TRBD1. The CDR3 length is 14 residues. From germline, CDR1 is MNHEY and CDR2 SVGAGI. The junction had 6 bases not matched to a gene; V was cut back by 6 bases and J by 4 bases. DNA of the CDR3: TGTGCCAGCAGGCCGACAGGGGGAACCTATGGCTACACCTTC. It is translated as CASRPTGGTYGYTF.

The chain has TRBV5-1 and TRBJ2-3, with D uncertain. The CDR3 is 15 residues long. The germline V gene has CDR1 SGHRS and CDR2 YFSETQ. The V end was cut by 0 bases, the J end by 0 bases, with 8 bases between. This CDR3 reads CASSLETASTDTQYF. CDR3 coding DNA: TGCGCCAGCAGCTTGGAGACTGCTAGCACAGATACGCAGTATTTT.

J is TRBJ2-2 and V is TRBV7-6; D perhaps matches TRBD1 (6 bases). Germline lookup yields CDR1 SGHVS and CDR2 FNYEAQ. There are 13 residues in the CDR3. V was trimmed by 5 bases and J by 7 bases, leaving 11 bases between them. This CDR3 is CASSPTGIGELFF. The CDR3 region has the DNA TGTGCCAGCAGCCCCACAGGGATCGGGGAGCTGTTTTTT.

The chain recombines TRBV19 with TRBJ2-5; D not resolved. V was shortened by 3 bases and J by 3 bases, with 8 bases between the two germline ends. Germline V lookup: CDR1 LNHDA, CDR2 SQIVND (reference sequence). The CDR3 totals 13 residues. The CDR3 DNA sequence: TGTGCCAGTAGTATCCACGGAGAAGAGACCCAGTACTTC. This translates into CASSIHGEETQYF.

This chain connects TRBV6-6 to TRBJ1-1; 9 nucleotides agree with TRBD1. Trimming took 7 bases from V and 1 from J; bases not matched to a gene: 7. The CDR3 extends over 15 amino acids. Germline values: CDR1 MNHNY, CDR2 SVGAGI (reference sequence). The CDR3: CASTPTTGGNTEAFF. The CDR3 bases are TGTGCCAGCACCCCTACGACAGGGGGGAACACTGAAGCTTTCTTT.

The V and J genes are TRBV10-3 and TRBJ1-3; D is unresolved. The CDR3 is 14 amino acids. Germline CDR1 and CDR2: ENHRY and SYGVKD. The V gene lost 2 bases and the J gene lost 3 bases, with 8 bases spanning the gap. CDR3 region: CAISETGLGNTIYF. The CDR3, as DNA: TGTGCCATCAGTGAGACCGGACTTGGAAACACCATATATTTT.

The rearrangement uses TRBV7-3 and TRBJ2-7; 8 bases are a match to TRBD1. The CDR3 is made up of 15 amino acids. Germline lookup yields CDR1 SGHTA and CDR2 FQGTGA. J gave up 6 bases and V 8 bases, and 15 bases lay outside the gene matches. The DNA of the CDR3 is TGTGCCAGCTCCCCGGCCAGGACAGGGACTTCCGAGCAGTACTTC. Amino acids: CASSPARTGTSEQYF. The full variable domain, with the rest looked up from reference TRBV7-3 and TRBJ2-7, is GAGVSQTPSNKVTEKGKYVELRCDPISGHTALYWYRQSLGQGPEFLIYFQGTGAADDSGLPNDRFFAVRPEGSVSTLKIQRTERGDSAVYLCASSPARTGTSEQYFGPGTRLTVT.

This chain uses TRBV7-2 with TRBJ2-5; 9 bases fit TRBD1. The V segment lost 4 bases and the J segment 3 bases; nucleotides outside the gene matches: 12. The CDR3 runs 17 residues. Germline CDR1 is SGHTA and CDR2 is FQGNSA. CDR3 DNA: TGTGCCAGCAGCTCCCAGGTCGCCGGGACAGGGAAAGAGACCCAGTACTTC. Encoded protein: CASSSQVAGTGKETQYF.

This clone showed up just once. This sequence joins TRBV6-5 and TRBJ1-2; 12 bases match TRBD1. The V gene end was trimmed by 2 bases and the J gene end by 3 bases; junction bases not matched to a gene: 4. Germline lookup yields CDR1 MNHEY and CDR2 SVGAGI. This CDR3 spans 16 amino acids. In nucleotides, the CDR3 is TGTGCCAGCAGTTACACTGGGACAGGGGGCGACTATGGCTACACCTTC. Amino acids: CASSYTGTGGDYGYTF.

The chain is built from TRBV12-3 or TRBV12-4 and TRBJ1-1; D call uncertain. Trimming took 1 base from V and 9 from J, leaving 12 bases between them. The CDR3 contains 13 residues. This chain's CDR3 is CASSLVIQTKAFF. DNA of the CDR3: TGTGCCAGCAGTTTAGTAATACAGACGAAAGCTTTCTTT.

The CDR3 sequence is CASSSWTGQYGYTF. CDR3 nucleotide sequence: TGTGCCAGCAGTTCCTGGACAGGCCAATATGGCTACACCTTC. This chain connects TRBV28 to TRBJ1-2; 7 bases are a match to TRBD1. CDR3 size: 14 residues. CDR1 and CDR2 from the germline V gene are MDHEN and SYDVKM. Trimming removed 4 bases from V and 5 bases from J; junction bases left unmatched: 7.

The CDR3 sequence is CASSPGQGNNYGYTF. The CDR3 DNA reads TGTGCCAGTAGTCCCGGACAGGGGAATAACTATGGCTACACCTTC. V usage is TRBV19 and J usage is TRBJ1-2; 9 nucleotides align to TRBD1. Germline CDR1 and CDR2: LNHDA and SQIVND (reference sequence). J lost 1 base, V lost 5 bases, and 5 bases had no gene match. This CDR3 is 15 amino acids long.

Regarding this clone: The sample contains more than one DNA sequence encoding this CDR3. The chain uses TRBV18 and TRBJ1-2, with 7 bases fitting TRBD1. The CDR3 is 13 amino acids. Germline CDR1 is KGHSH and CDR2 is LQKENI. Trimming at V came to 3 bases and at J to 5 bases, leaving 3 bases not matched to a gene. CDR3 in DNA: TGTGCCAGCTCACCGGGACAGCCTTATGGCTACACCTTC. As protein: CASSPGQPYGYTF.